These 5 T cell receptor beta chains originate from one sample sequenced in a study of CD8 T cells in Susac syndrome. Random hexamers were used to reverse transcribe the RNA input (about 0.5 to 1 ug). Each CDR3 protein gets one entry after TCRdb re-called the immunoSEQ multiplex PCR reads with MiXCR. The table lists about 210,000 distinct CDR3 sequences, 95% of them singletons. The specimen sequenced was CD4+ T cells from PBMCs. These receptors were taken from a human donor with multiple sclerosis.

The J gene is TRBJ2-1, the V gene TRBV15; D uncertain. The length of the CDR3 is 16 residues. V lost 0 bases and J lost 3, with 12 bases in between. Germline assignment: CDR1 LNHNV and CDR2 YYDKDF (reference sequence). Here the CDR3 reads CATSRDFPNGYNEQFF. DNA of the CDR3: TGTGCCACCAGCAGAGACTTTCCCAACGGCTACAATGAGCAGTTCTTC.

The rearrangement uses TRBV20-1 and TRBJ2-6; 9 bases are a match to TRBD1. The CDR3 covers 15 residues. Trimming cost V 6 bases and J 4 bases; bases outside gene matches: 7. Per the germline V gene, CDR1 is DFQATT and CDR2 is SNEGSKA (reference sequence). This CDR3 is CSARTGANGANVLTF. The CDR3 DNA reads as TGCAGTGCGCGGACAGGGGCGAACGGGGCCAACGTCCTGACTTTC.

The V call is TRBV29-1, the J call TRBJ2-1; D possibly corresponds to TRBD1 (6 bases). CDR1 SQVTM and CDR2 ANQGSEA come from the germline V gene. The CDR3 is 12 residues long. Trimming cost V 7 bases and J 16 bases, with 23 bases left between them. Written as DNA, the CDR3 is TGCAGCGCCGCGGCCGGGACAACATCGATTTTCTTC. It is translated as CSAAAGTTSIFF.

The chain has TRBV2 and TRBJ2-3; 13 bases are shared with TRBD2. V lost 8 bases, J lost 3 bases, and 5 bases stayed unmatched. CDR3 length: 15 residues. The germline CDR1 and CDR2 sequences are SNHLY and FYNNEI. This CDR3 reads CASGGLAGVTDTQYF. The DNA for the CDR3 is TGTGCCAGCGGAGGACTAGCGGGAGTTACAGATACGCAGTATTTT.

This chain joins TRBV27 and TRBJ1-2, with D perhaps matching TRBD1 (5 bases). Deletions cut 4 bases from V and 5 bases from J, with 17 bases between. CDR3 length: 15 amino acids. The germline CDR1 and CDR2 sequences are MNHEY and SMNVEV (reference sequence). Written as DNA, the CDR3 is TGTGCCAGCAGTTCCAGGGTCCTGCCAGGGTATGGCTACACCTTC. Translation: CASSSRVLPGYGYTF.